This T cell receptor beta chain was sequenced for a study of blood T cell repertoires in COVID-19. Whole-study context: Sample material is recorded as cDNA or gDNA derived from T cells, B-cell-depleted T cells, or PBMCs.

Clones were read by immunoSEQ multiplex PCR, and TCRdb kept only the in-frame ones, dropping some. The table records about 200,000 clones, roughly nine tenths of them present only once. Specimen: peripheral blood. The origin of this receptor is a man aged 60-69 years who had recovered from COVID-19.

CDR3 bases: TGTGCCAGCTCACCCCAGACTACCGGGACAGGGGCCGGGGATACGCAGTATTTT. Translated, it gives CASSPQTTGTGAGDTQYF. The chain joins TRBV18 to TRBJ2-3; 10 nucleotides align to TRBD1. V dropped 3 bases and J dropped 6; count of bases not matched to a gene: 15. The CDR3 is made up of 18 amino acids. Germline V gene lookup returns CDR1 KGHSH and CDR2 LQKENI.